Following are 22 T cell receptor beta chains from one sample sequenced in a study of cytomegalovirus exposure and HLA in healthy donors. Sequencing used immunoSEQ multiplex PCR; TCRdb keeps in-frame clones, though not all of them. The sample holds 100,000 to 150,000 clones; 75% to 90% are singletons and the top ten take 0.95% to 1.5%. The sample taken for sequencing was PBMCs. These receptor sequences come from a young woman in good health and CMV-seronegative.

The gene calls are TRBV4-1 and TRBJ1-6; no firm D call. Germline values: CDR1 MGHRA, CDR2 YSYEKL. Trimming removed 5 bases at V and 7 bases at J, with 12 bases between. CDR3 length: 14 amino acids. CDR3 amino acids: CASSITSLNSPLHF. The CDR3 coding sequence is TGCGCCAGCAGCATTACTAGTCTGAATTCACCCCTCCACTTT.

The V gene is TRBV7-3, the J gene TRBJ2-7; 8 positions match TRBD2. The germline CDR1 and CDR2 sequences are SGHTA and FQGTGA. The CDR3 spans 18 residues. V trimming: 1 base; J trimming: 3 bases; junction bases outside the gene matches: 14. The CDR3 reads CASSLMVRGAGAIYEQYF. DNA for the CDR3: TGTGCCAGCAGCTTAATGGTCCGAGGAGCGGGGGCTATCTACGAGCAGTACTTC. The full variable domain, completed using reference TRBV7-3 and TRBJ2-7, is GAGVSQTPSNKVTEKGKYVELRCDPISGHTALYWYRQSLGQGPEFLIYFQGTGAADDSGLPNDRFFAVRPEGSVSTLKIQRTERGDSAVYLCASSLMVRGAGAIYEQYFGPGTRLTVT.

This clone was seen once. J is TRBJ1-1 and V is TRBV30, with 12 positions matching TRBD1. V trimming: 5 bases; J trimming: 5 bases; junction bases outside the gene matches: 12. Germline V CDR1 and CDR2: GTSNPN, SVGIG (reference sequence). The CDR3 sequence is 16 residues long. The CDR3: CAWENGTGGLRTEAFF. The CDR3 region has the DNA TGTGCCTGGGAAAACGGGACAGGGGGCTTAAGGACTGAAGCTTTCTTT.

V usage is TRBV6-5 and J usage is TRBJ1-1; D is perhaps TRBD1 (5 bases). V shed 0 bases and J shed 5 bases, with 13 bases lying between them. This CDR3 region has 15 residues. Germline values: CDR1 MNHEY, CDR2 SVGAGI. DNA of the CDR3: TGTGCCAGCAGTTACTCTGGGGCCTTCCGGACTGAAGCTTTCTTT. Protein sequence: CASSYSGAFRTEAFF.

This chain uses TRBV10-1 with TRBJ2-2; TRBD2 might be the D (6 bases). This CDR3 comprises 14 residues. Germline CDR1 and CDR2: WNHNN and SYGVQD (reference sequence). V was pared by 0 bases and J by 5 bases, with 7 bases between. This CDR3 reads CASSESGSTGELFF. In nucleotides, the CDR3 is TGCGCCAGCAGTGAGTCCGGGAGTACCGGGGAGCTGTTTTTT.

This clone turned up a few times. Within the sample, other DNA sequences also encode this same CDR3. The rearrangement joins TRBV5-1 to TRBJ2-7, with 7 bases that match TRBD1. From germline, CDR1 is SGHRS and CDR2 YFSETQ. The CDR3 sequence is 14 residues long. J was trimmed by 3 bases and V by 4 bases; bases with no gene match: 7. The CDR3 region has the DNA TGCGCCAGCAGCGAGAACAGGGGTAGCTACGAGCAGTACTTC. Protein sequence: CASSENRGSYEQYF.

The chain carries TRBV7-9 and TRBJ1-1, with 7 nucleotides matching TRBD1. The CDR3 has 16 residues. CDR1 and CDR2 from the germline V gene are SEHNR and FQNEAQ (reference sequence). J lost 2 bases, V lost 5 bases, and 11 bases had no gene match. The CDR3 DNA reads as TGTGCCAGCAGCCCCAGGACAGGATGGGCTAACACTGAAGCTTTCTTT. Translation gives CASSPRTGWANTEAFF.

The V gene is TRBV5-1, the J gene TRBJ1-1; 11 bases are a match to TRBD1. Germline CDR1 SGHRS, CDR2 YFSETQ. J lost 2 bases, V lost 4 bases, and 7 bases had no gene match. The CDR3 is 16 residues long. CDR3 sequence reads: CASSTAGTGGNTEAFF. The DNA of the CDR3 is TGCGCCAGCAGCACCGCCGGGACAGGGGGTAACACTGAAGCTTTCTTT. The full variable domain, with the rest looked up from reference TRBV5-1 and TRBJ1-1, is KAGVTQTPRYLIKTRGQQVTLSCSPISGHRSVSWYQQTPGQGLQFLFEYFSETQRNKGNFPGRFSGRQFSNSRSEMNVSTLELGDSALYLCASSTAGTGGNTEAFFGQGTRLTVV.

The chain carries TRBV5-1 and TRBJ2-5; 9 bases line up with TRBD2. Germline CDR1 is SGHRS and CDR2 is YFSETQ. The CDR3 is made up of 15 amino acids. The V segment lost 4 bases and the J segment 6 bases; nucleotides outside the gene matches: 10. Written as DNA, the CDR3 is TGCGCCAGCAGCGCCCTGGCGGGGGGGCAGCAGACCCAGTACTTC. Protein sequence: CASSALAGGQQTQYF.

The chain employs TRBV27 and TRBJ2-7; TRBD2 is a possible D gene (7 bases). Germline V gene sequence: CDR1 MNHEY, CDR2 SMNVEV (reference sequence). The CDR3 contains 14 residues. V was pared by 2 bases and J by 2 bases, with 10 bases between. DNA for the CDR3: TGTGCCAGCAGTTTACGGGGGGCGGCCTACGAGCAGTACTTC. Protein sequence: CASSLRGAAYEQYF.

The chain joins TRBV7-2 to TRBJ1-2, with a weak D call TRBD1 (5 bases). V was shortened by 5 bases and J by 4 bases, with 17 bases between the two germline ends. The germline CDR1 and CDR2 sequences are SGHTA and FQGNSA. The CDR3 runs to 15 residues. This CDR3 is CASSRRAGEGYGYTF. The CDR3 nucleotides read TGTGCCAGCAGCCGACGGGCGGGGGAGGGCTATGGCTACACCTTC.

V is TRBV10-1 and J is TRBJ2-1, with 8 bases that match TRBD1. Germline lookup yields CDR1 WNHNN and CDR2 SYGVQD (reference sequence). The V gene end was trimmed by 6 bases and the J gene end by 0 bases; junction bases not matched to a gene: 13. CDR3 length: 18 amino acids. CDR3 bases: TGCGCCAGCAGCAAAACGAGGGACAGGCCCGACTCCTACAATGAGCAGTTCTTC. Protein: CASSKTRDRPDSYNEQFF.

V is TRBV6-5 and J is TRBJ1-1; 7 bases map to TRBD1. The V gene's germline CDR1 is MNHEY and CDR2 SVGAGI. The V segment lost 7 bases and the J segment 4 bases; nucleotides outside the gene matches: 3. The CDR3 loop spans 12 amino acids. The CDR3 protein is CASKAGGTEAFF. CDR3 nucleotide sequence: TGTGCCAGCAAAGCAGGGGGCACTGAAGCTTTCTTT.

The chain has TRBV19 and TRBJ1-1; D possibly corresponds to TRBD1 (5 bases). Germline CDR1 and CDR2: LNHDA and SQIVND (reference sequence). The length of the CDR3 is 13 residues. Trimming pared 3 bases from V and 4 bases from J, leaving 9 bases between. The CDR3 protein is CASSMGGITEAFF. The CDR3 DNA sequence: TGTGCCAGTAGTATGGGGGGTATCACTGAAGCTTTCTTT.

The chain combines TRBV7-9 with TRBJ1-2, with D maybe TRBD1 (5 bases). Germline lookup yields CDR1 SEHNR and CDR2 FQNEAQ (reference sequence). This CDR3 has 14 residues. Deletions cut 5 bases from V and 0 bases from J, with 10 bases between. The CDR3 loop is CASSPTVSNYGYTF. The CDR3 coding sequence is TGTGCCAGCAGCCCGACAGTCTCTAACTATGGCTACACCTTC.

CDR3 nucleotide sequence: TGCGCCAGCAGTGAACAGGGATCTCCCCTCCACTTT. Translation gives CASSEQGSPLHF. The V and J genes are TRBV10-2 and TRBJ1-6, with D maybe TRBD1 (6 bases). Deletions cut 3 bases from V and 13 bases from J, with 10 bases between. The CDR3 is made up of 12 amino acids. CDR1 WSHSY and CDR2 SAAADI come from the germline V gene.

The V call is TRBV20-1, the J call TRBJ2-2, with D tentatively TRBD2 (5 bases). Germline V CDR1 and CDR2: DFQATT, SNEGSKA (reference sequence). This CDR3 has 11 residues. V dropped 7 bases and J dropped 6 bases, with 9 bases sitting between them. CDR3 sequence (DNA): TGCAGTGTTATGGAGGCCGGGGAGCTGTTTTTT. Amino acid sequence: CSVMEAGELFF.

The V call is TRBV6-1, the J call TRBJ1-1; D is perhaps TRBD1 (5 bases). The V gene's germline CDR1 is MNHNS and CDR2 SASEGT. V lost 3 bases and J lost 2, with 10 bases in between. The CDR3 has 14 residues. The CDR3 loop is CASSDRQRNTEAFF. The CDR3 region has the DNA TGTGCCAGCAGTGATAGACAGAGAAACACTGAAGCTTTCTTT.

CDR3 residues: CASSPRGAGEQYF. CDR3 nucleotide sequence: TGTGCCAGCAGCCCCCGGGGGGCGGGGGAGCAGTACTTC. The chain has TRBV7-8 and TRBJ2-7; D is possibly TRBD2 (7 bases). The V end was cut by 5 bases, the J end by 7 bases, with 15 bases between. From germline, CDR1 is SGHVS and CDR2 FQNEAQ. CDR3 length equals 13 residues.

V and J are TRBV5-1 and TRBJ2-7; tentatively, D is TRBD1 (6 bases). This CDR3 is 14 amino acids long. Trimming shortened V by 6 bases and J by 0 bases, and 13 bases separated the two germline ends. Germline lookup yields CDR1 SGHRS and CDR2 YFSETQ. This CDR3 is CASIIQGSSYEQYF. The CDR3 DNA sequence: TGCGCCAGCATAATACAGGGAAGCTCCTACGAGCAGTACTTC.

The chain employs TRBV10-2 and TRBJ2-7; D is unclear. Per germline, CDR1 WSHSY and CDR2 SAAADI. The CDR3 is 12 residues long. Trimming stripped 6 bases from V and 4 bases from J, with 10 bases between. As DNA, the CDR3 is TGCGCCAGCAGGGCCCTAGATTACGAGCAGTACTTC. Its protein is CASRALDYEQYF.

This chain uses TRBV10-2 with TRBJ2-1; D is undetermined. Germline assignment: CDR1 WSHSY and CDR2 SAAADI. Trimming stripped 0 bases from V and 0 bases from J, with 6 bases between. This CDR3 region has 15 residues. This CDR3 is CASSESGGSYNEQFF. In DNA form, the CDR3 reads TGCGCCAGCAGTGAGTCCGGTGGCTCCTACAATGAGCAGTTCTTC.